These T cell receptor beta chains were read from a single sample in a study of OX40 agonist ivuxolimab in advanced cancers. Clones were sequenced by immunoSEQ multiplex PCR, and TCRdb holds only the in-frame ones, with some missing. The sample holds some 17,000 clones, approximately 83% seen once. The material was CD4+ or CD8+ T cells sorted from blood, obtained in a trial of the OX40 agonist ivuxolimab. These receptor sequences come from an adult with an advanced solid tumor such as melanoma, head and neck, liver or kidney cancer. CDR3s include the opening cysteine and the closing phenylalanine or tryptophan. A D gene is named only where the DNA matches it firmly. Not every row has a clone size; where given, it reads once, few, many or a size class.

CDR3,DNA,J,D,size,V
CASSRDRRGDTQYF,TGTGCCAGCAGCCGGGACCGCCGGGGAGATACGCAGTATTTT,TRBJ2-3,NA,NA,TRBV6-1
CASRMDTGTGGVGYGYTF,TGTGCCAGTCGTATGGATACCGGGACAGGGGGCGTAGGCTATGGCTACACCTTC,TRBJ1-2,TRBD1,NA,TRBV19
CASRPRRDREVQPQHF,TGCGCCAGCAGGCCGCGCCGGGACAGGGAAGTTCAGCCCCAGCATTTT,TRBJ1-5,TRBD1,NA,TRBV5-1
CASSEYVGRGSYEQYF,TGTGCCAGCAGTGAATATGTCGGCAGGGGCTCCTACGAGCAGTACTTC,TRBJ2-7,NA,NA,TRBV25-1
CASSRRGTETQYF,TGTGCCAGCAGTCGCCGGGGAACAGAGACCCAGTACTTC,TRBJ2-5,NA,NA,TRBV28
CASSVSGGNQETQYF,TGTGCCAGCAGCGTTAGCGGGGGGAATCAAGAGACCCAGTACTTC,TRBJ2-5,TRBD2,NA,TRBV7-2
CAISEMTGGFGEQYF,TGTGCCATCAGTGAGATGACAGGGGGCTTCGGCGAGCAGTACTTC,TRBJ2-7,TRBD1,NA,TRBV10-3
CASSLGGGAKNIQYF,TGCGCCAGCAGCTTAGGTGGGGGAGCCAAAAACATTCAGTACTTC,TRBJ2-4,NA,NA,TRBV5-1
CASSRRGRGGSSNQPQHF,TGTGCCAGTAGTAGGCGTGGCAGGGGAGGCTCTAGCAATCAGCCCCAGCATTTT,TRBJ1-5,NA,NA,TRBV19
CASRINRMNTEAFF,TGTGCCAGCAGGATTAATCGCATGAACACTGAAGCTTTCTTT,TRBJ1-1,NA,NA,TRBV11-2
CASSALGAIGKQETQYF,TGTGCCAGCAGTGCCTTAGGTGCAATAGGGAAGCAAGAGACCCAGTACTTC,TRBJ2-5,NA,NA,TRBV6-1
CASSPRTVTLGEAFF,TGTGCCAGCAGTCCCCGGACAGTGACTTTAGGAGAAGCTTTCTTT,TRBJ1-1,NA,NA,TRBV28
CASSRFAGDSGEQFF,TGCGCCAGCAGCCGATTTGCGGGGGACTCAGGGGAGCAGTTCTTC,TRBJ2-1,TRBD2,NA,TRBV5-1
CASSVTSGSNNEQFF,TGCGCCAGCAGCGTGACTAGCGGGAGTAATAATGAGCAGTTCTTC,TRBJ2-1,TRBD2,NA,TRBV5-1
CASSRDSGKADTQYF,TGCGCCAGCAGCCGAGACTCGGGGAAGGCAGATACGCAGTATTTT,TRBJ2-3,NA,NA,TRBV5-1
CASSQKAGALSSSGANVLTF,TGCGCCAGCAGTCAAAAAGCAGGGGCCCTAAGTAGCTCTGGGGCCAACGTCCTGACTTTC,TRBJ2-6,NA,NA,TRBV23-1
CASSPRTGSLETQYF,TGCGCCAGCAGCCCTCGGACAGGTAGCTTAGAGACCCAGTACTTC,TRBJ2-5,TRBD1,NA,TRBV4-1
CAWSAAYEQYF,TGTGCCTGGAGTGCAGCGTACGAGCAGTACTTC,TRBJ2-7,NA,NA,TRBV30
CASTPSRDGYTF,TGTGCCAGCACCCCTAGTCGGGATGGCTACACCTTC,TRBJ1-2,NA,NA,TRBV6-5
CASSFGGAYTDTQYF,TGTGCCAGCAGCTTTGGAGGGGCCTACACAGATACGCAGTATTTT,TRBJ2-3,NA,NA,TRBV7-9
CASTYRQGPNTEAFF,TGTGCCAGCACCTATCGACAGGGGCCGAACACTGAAGCTTTCTTT,TRBJ1-1,TRBD1,NA,TRBV28
CASRSSRGISIGELFF,TGTGCCAGTAGATCTAGCAGGGGAATTTCGATCGGGGAGCTGTTTTTT,TRBJ2-2,NA,once,TRBV19
CASHGLAGLTGELFF,TGTGCCAGCCACGGGCTAGCGGGACTTACCGGGGAGCTGTTTTTT,TRBJ2-2,TRBD2,NA,TRBV6-1
CASSEGGGASYNEQFF,TGTGCCAGCAGCGAGGGCGGGGGGGCCTCCTACAATGAGCAGTTCTTC,TRBJ2-1,TRBD2,NA,TRBV9
CATSSRPDNEQFF,TGTGCCACCAGCAGTCGCCCCGACAATGAGCAGTTCTTC,TRBJ2-1,NA,NA,TRBV15
CASSEPYLGDPKSPGNTIYF,TGTGCCAGCAGTGAACCTTATCTAGGGGACCCAAAAAGTCCTGGAAACACCATATATTTT,TRBJ1-3,NA,NA,TRBV6-1
CASSTRTGVNTEAFF,TGTGCCAGCAGCACCCGGACAGGGGTGAACACTGAAGCTTTCTTT,TRBJ1-1,TRBD1,few,TRBV5-6
CASSFGQGWTDTGELFF,TGTGCCAGCAGCTTTGGGCAGGGGTGGACTGACACCGGGGAGCTGTTTTTT,TRBJ2-2,NA,NA,TRBV5-4
CASRAEGLGNQPQHF,TGTGCCAGCCGGGCCGAGGGGTTGGGCAATCAGCCCCAGCATTTT,TRBJ1-5,NA,NA,TRBV6-1
CASSSTGGGTF,TGTGCCAGCAGTTCCACAGGGGGTGGCACCTTC,TRBJ1-2,TRBD1,NA,TRBV6-6
CASSLGLAVAPDEQYF,TGTGCCAGCTCACTGGGACTAGCGGTAGCCCCAGACGAGCAGTACTTC,TRBJ2-7,TRBD2,NA,TRBV18
CASSLARGVGETQYF,TGTGCCAGCAGCCTCGCCAGGGGCGTGGGGGAGACCCAGTACTTC,TRBJ2-5,NA,NA,TRBV7-6
CASSERDGGTEAFF,TGTGCCAGCAGTGAAAGGGACGGAGGCACTGAAGCTTTCTTT,TRBJ1-1,NA,NA,TRBV6-1
CASSFGGSGDTEAFF,TGTGCCAGCAGCTTTGGCGGTTCAGGGGACACTGAAGCTTTCTTT,TRBJ1-1,NA,NA,TRBV7-2
CAWRRGSASSYEQYF,TGTGCCTGGAGGCGGGGGAGCGCGAGCTCCTACGAGCAGTACTTC,TRBJ2-7,TRBD2,NA,TRBV30
CASSSDTMGNEQFF,TGTGCCAGCAGTTCCGACACTATGGGCAATGAGCAGTTCTTC,TRBJ2-1,NA,NA,TRBV7-3
CSVKGTGKSSYEQYF,TGCAGCGTTAAGGGTACGGGGAAAAGCTCCTACGAGCAGTACTTC,TRBJ2-7,NA,NA,TRBV29-1
CASKLPGLEVNEQFF,TGTGCCAGCAAACTTCCTGGACTAGAGGTCAATGAGCAGTTCTTC,TRBJ2-1,TRBD2,NA,TRBV5-8
CASSEGRANTEAFF,TGTGCCAGCAGTGAGGGAAGAGCGAACACTGAAGCTTTCTTT,TRBJ1-1,NA,NA,TRBV2
CASSLVGTDGYTF,TGTGCCAGCAGCTTGGTCGGCACTGATGGCTACACCTTC,TRBJ1-2,NA,few,TRBV5-4
CASSLRLVYEQYF,TGCGCCAGCAGCTTAAGACTAGTCTACGAGCAGTACTTC,TRBJ2-7,NA,once,TRBV4-1
CASRQVGEQFF,TGTGCCAGCAGGCAGGTCGGTGAGCAGTTCTTC,TRBJ2-1,NA,NA,TRBV7-2
CASSASGRGTDTQYF,TGTGCCAGCAGCGCTAGCGGGAGAGGGACAGATACGCAGTATTTT,TRBJ2-3,TRBD2,few,TRBV11-2
CASSQDSTPEQYF,TGTGCCAGCAGCCAGGATTCTACCCCCGAGCAGTACTTC,TRBJ2-7,NA,NA,TRBV4-2
CASSYSGRRTEAFF,TGTGCCAGCAGTTACTCAGGCAGGCGCACTGAAGCTTTCTTT,TRBJ1-1,NA,NA,TRBV6-5
CASSVSGSGTGELFF,TGTGCCAGCAGCGTTAGCGGGAGTGGTACCGGGGAGCTGTTTTTT,TRBJ2-2,TRBD2,once,TRBV7-2
CASRPTSGGLSGANVLTF,TGTGCCAGCAGACCGACTAGCGGGGGCCTCTCTGGGGCCAACGTCCTGACTTTC,TRBJ2-6,TRBD2,NA,TRBV7-2
CASSFPSGGPANEQFF,TGTGCCAGCAGCTTCCCTAGCGGGGGGCCCGCGAATGAGCAGTTCTTC,TRBJ2-1,TRBD2,NA,TRBV7-9
CASTYLRGGQNTGELFF,TGTGCCAGTACCTACCTAAGGGGGGGGCAGAACACCGGGGAGCTGTTTTTT,TRBJ2-2,NA,NA,TRBV19
CASRVQDNYGYTF,TGTGCCAGCAGGGTACAGGATAACTATGGCTACACCTTC,TRBJ1-2,NA,NA,TRBV28
CASSFRGSYTF,TGTGCCAGCAGTTTTCGAGGGAGCTACACCTTC,TRBJ1-2,NA,NA,TRBV6-6
CASSIDRDTKYNEQFF,TGTGCCAGCAGCATCGACCGGGACACTAAGTACAATGAGCAGTTCTTC,TRBJ2-1,NA,once,TRBV21-1
CASSYGAGGGSPLHF,TGTGCCAGCAGTTACGGTGCAGGGGGTGGTTCACCCCTCCACTTT,TRBJ1-6,TRBD1,NA,TRBV6-5
CASSTQESYEQYF,TGTGCCAGCAGCACACAGGAGTCCTACGAGCAGTACTTC,TRBJ2-7,NA,NA,TRBV9
CASSASGVHRFF,TGTGCCAGCTCAGCAAGCGGGGTACATCGGTTCTTC,TRBJ2-1,TRBD2,NA,TRBV18
CASSVIAGTTGEKLFF,TGTGCCAGCAGCGTCATCGCCGGGACGACCGGTGAAAAACTGTTTTTT,TRBJ1-4,NA,NA,TRBV9
CASRDRDLGSLETQYF,TGTGCCAGCAGGGACCGCGACTTGGGATCATTAGAGACCCAGTACTTC,TRBJ2-5,NA,NA,TRBV11-1
CASSPGQNSYEQYF,TGTGCCAGCAGCCCGGGACAGAACTCCTACGAGCAGTACTTC,TRBJ2-7,TRBD1,NA,TRBV5-4
CASSSGLVAEQFF,TGCGCCAGCAGCTCCGGGCTCGTTGCTGAGCAGTTCTTC,TRBJ2-1,NA,NA,TRBV5-1